These T cell receptor beta chains were read from a single sample in a study of T-cell memory formation after mild COVID-19. From the 5' RACE reads, TCRdb called clonotypes with MiXCR, one entry per CDR3 protein. The sample holds roughly 400,000 distinct CDR3 sequences; 20% to 30% are singletons and the top ten take about 8.7%. Sequencing was done on a sample of PBMCs or a T cell subset sorted from them (not recorded which). These receptors all stem from an adult woman who had mild COVID-19 (a few samples of this study predate the infection). Cell type and time point are not known. Both conserved end residues are part of each CDR3. A D gene is named only where the DNA matches it firmly. Some rows have no size entry. The others give once, few or many, or a class for an expanded clone.

clone_size j_call v_call d_call cdr3_aa cdr3_nt
- TRBJ1-2 TRBV7-9 - CASSHRLPRGEDGYTF TGTGCCAGCAGCCATAGGTTACCCAGGGGAGAGGATGGCTACACCTTC
- TRBJ1-5 TRBV21-1 - CASSMRTGAAAGQPQHF TGTGCCAGCAGCATGAGGACAGGGGCCGCCGCGGGGCAGCCCCAGCATTTT
few TRBJ1-2 TRBV7-9 - CASTIAGTPIRNYGYTF TGTGCCAGCACCATAGCCGGGACACCGATCAGAAACTATGGCTACACCTTC
- TRBJ2-7 TRBV4-1 TRBD2 CASSLTQEAGDYEQYF TGCGCCAGCAGCCTAACTCAGGAAGCGGGAGACTACGAGCAGTACTTC
few TRBJ2-3 TRBV7-2 TRBD1 CASRAGTGPDTQYF TGTGCCAGCAGGGCCGGGACAGGCCCAGATACGCAGTATTTT
few TRBJ1-5 TRBV12-3/TRBV12-4 TRBD1 CASSFGGTGGVGQPQHF TGTGCCAGCAGTTTCGGTGGGACAGGGGGCGTTGGACAGCCCCAGCATTTT
- TRBJ2-3 TRBV6-2/TRBV6-3 TRBD1 CASSPGTGGPTDTQYF TGTGCCAGCAGCCCCGGGACAGGGGGTCCCACAGATACGCAGTATTTT
few TRBJ2-5 TRBV7-2 - CASSSTTGRETQYF TGTGCCAGCAGCTCTACTACAGGGAGGGAGACCCAGTACTTC
- TRBJ2-1 TRBV7-9 TRBD2 CASSLVPVGTSGSTNEQFF TGTGCCAGCAGCTTAGTTCCCGTAGGGACTAGCGGGAGCACCAATGAGCAGTTCTTC
- TRBJ1-3 TRBV9 - CASSVAKGPGNTIYF TGTGCCAGCAGCGTAGCCAAGGGGCCTGGAAACACCATATATTTT
- TRBJ2-5 TRBV18 TRBD2 CASSPRGLAGETQYF TGTGCCAGCTCACCACGGGGGCTAGCGGGCGAGACCCAGTACTTC
- TRBJ2-2 TRBV5-4 TRBD2 CASSYSGIDTGELFF TGTGCCAGCAGCTACAGCGGGATAGACACCGGGGAGCTGTTTTTT
few TRBJ2-1 TRBV2 TRBD2 CASSPGTSGINEQFF TGTGCCAGCAGTCCCGGGACTAGCGGGATAAATGAGCAGTTCTTC
few TRBJ2-3 TRBV7-9 TRBD1 CASRNSTGGTDTQYF TGTGCCAGCAGGAACTCGACAGGGGGCACAGATACGCAGTATTTT
- TRBJ2-7 TRBV14 TRBD1 CASSQETGTAAYEQYF TGTGCCAGCAGCCAAGAAACGGGGACAGCCGCCTACGAGCAGTACTTC
- TRBJ2-1 TRBV7-3 - CASSFGGENEQFF TGTGCCAGCAGCTTCGGTGGAGAAAATGAGCAGTTCTTC